The sequence of this T cell receptor (beta chain) was determined in a study of cytomegalovirus exposure and HLA in healthy donors. Primers: 60 Vbeta forward and 13 Jbeta reverse. Data came from immunoSEQ multiplex PCR; TCRdb stores just in-frame clones and leaves some out. The sample has around 240,000 clones; about four fifths are singletons. From germline, CDR1 is LNHNV and CDR2 YYDKDF (reference sequence). V gave up 0 bases and J gave up 1 base; unmatched junction bases: 4. This CDR3 has 17 amino acids. The source is a woman aged 35 to 49 in good health and CMV-seropositive. This sequence joins TRBV15 and TRBJ1-5; TRBD1 agrees at 9 bases. The sequenced material came from PBMCs. CDR3 region: CATSRDWTGASNQPQHF. In DNA, the CDR3 is TGTGCCACCAGCAGAGACTGGACAGGGGCCAGCAATCAGCCCCAGCATTTT.